This paragraph covers one T cell receptor beta chain sequence. Its antigen is unknown. PCR was performed using 60 Vbeta and 13 Jbeta primers. Method: immunoSEQ multiplex PCR; TCRdb's copy keeps in-frame clones and lacks some. The sample lists some 200,000 clones; 70% to 85% were seen once. This specimen comes from a study of cytomegalovirus exposure and HLA in healthy donors. Germline V gives CDR1 MNHEY, CDR2 SMNVEV (reference sequence). Trimming removed 0 bases from V and 1 base from J; junction bases left unmatched: 8. This CDR3 is built from 17 residues. Findings and limits, study-wide: No immune exposure information besides CMV serostatus was available.

Material for sequencing was PBMCs. This sequence originates from a woman in her sixties or seventies in good health and CMV-seropositive. The chain joins TRBV27 to TRBJ2-7; 8 bases agree with TRBD2. CDR3 nucleotide sequence: TGTGCCAGCAGTTTATCGCAGACAATAGCGGGATCCTACGAGCAGTACTTC. Translation gives CASSLSQTIAGSYEQYF.